One sample yielded the 5 T cell receptor beta chains listed below, sequenced in a study of T-cell memory formation after mild COVID-19. TCRdb re-derived calls from the 5' RACE reads in MiXCR, one entry per CDR3 protein. This sample carries roughly 150,000 distinct CDR3 sequences, 13% to 15% of them seen once, and the ten largest clones take roughly 14%. The sample taken for sequencing was PBMCs or a T cell subset sorted from them (not recorded which). These TCRs come from an adult woman who had mild COVID-19 (a few samples of this study predate the infection). Cell type and time point are not known.

J is TRBJ2-3 and V is TRBV7-6, with 7 nucleotides matching TRBD1. The V gene end was trimmed by 3 bases and the J gene end by 1 base; junction bases not matched to a gene: 1. Looked up from germline, CDR1 is SGHVS and CDR2 is FNYEAQ. This CDR3 comprises 14 residues. Here the CDR3 reads CASSLGTGTDTQYF. CDR3 DNA: TGTGCCAGCAGCTTGGGGACAGGCACAGATACGCAGTATTTT.

The chain is built from TRBV7-6 and TRBJ2-2, with D tentatively TRBD2 (6 bases). This CDR3 is 18 amino acids long. Germline assignment: CDR1 SGHVS and CDR2 FNYEAQ. With 5 bases removed from V and 0 bases from J, the gap between germline ends came to 19 bases. CDR3 nucleotide sequence: TGTGCCAGCAGCAAAGGTAGCGGAGGGCCCCCGAACACCGGGGAGCTGTTTTTT. The encoded protein is CASSKGSGGPPNTGELFF.

This clonotype was detected only a few times. The V and J genes are TRBV9 and TRBJ1-6, with D hard to call. CDR1 and CDR2 (germline): SGDLS, YYNGEE. The germline V and J ends were trimmed by 4 bases and 7 bases, with 15 bases remaining between them. The CDR3 is 15 amino acids. CDR3 nucleotides: TGTGCCAGCAGCCCCCGGACGAGCCTAAATTCACCCCTCCACTTT. Its translation: CASSPRTSLNSPLHF.

V gene TRBV24-1 combines with J gene TRBJ2-3; D is possibly TRBD1 (5 bases). The germline CDR1 and CDR2 sequences are KGHDR and SFDVKD. This CDR3 contains 14 residues. V was clipped by 6 bases and J by 2 bases, with 11 bases between them. CDR3: CATSTGAPTDTQYF. The CDR3 DNA reads as TGTGCCACCAGTACAGGCGCCCCCACAGATACGCAGTATTTT.

The chain recombines TRBV14 with TRBJ1-5; D is uncertain. Between the trimmed V and J ends, which lost 2 bases and 4 bases, there was a span of 3 bases. Germline lookup yields CDR1 SGHDN and CDR2 FVKESK. CDR3 length equals 12 residues. CDR3 in DNA: TGTGCCAGCAGCCAACTGAATCAGCCCCAGCATTTT. Amino acids: CASSQLNQPQHF. The full variable domain, rest sourced from reference TRBV14 and TRBJ1-5, is EAGVTQFPSHSVIEKGQTVTLRCDPISGHDNLYWYRRVMGKEIKFLLHFVKESKQDESGMPNNRFLAERTGGTYSTLKVQPAELEDSGVYFCASSQLNQPQHFGDGTRLSIL.